Listed here are 24 T cell receptor beta chains from one sample, sequenced in a study of graft-versus-host responses after intestinal transplantation. Clones were sequenced by immunoSEQ multiplex PCR, and TCRdb holds only the in-frame ones, with some missing. The profile covers approximately 9,800 clones, with just over 30% appearing a single time and roughly 5.7% taken by the ten largest. The sample consisted of alloreactive CD4+ T cells from a mixed lymphocyte reaction culture, taken before transplantation. Indicated subset: CFSE-low proliferating T cells sorted from approximately 6-day pre-transplant mixed lymphocyte reaction (GvH or HvG direction). These TCRs come from a human patient who was an organ donor for intestinal transplantation.

The rearrangement joins TRBV7-9 to TRBJ2-1; D unclear. This CDR3 spans 12 amino acids. Trimming removed 1 base at V and 9 bases at J, with 7 bases between. CDR1 and CDR2 (germline): SEHNR, FQNEAQ (reference sequence). The CDR3: CASSLDYTEQFF. In DNA, the CDR3 is TGTGCCAGCAGCTTAGACTATACTGAGCAGTTCTTC.

This clone was observed a handful of times. The chain uses TRBV5-1 and TRBJ1-2; 7 bases are a match to TRBD1. The CDR3 is made up of 14 amino acids. CDR1 and CDR2 (germline): SGHRS, YFSETQ. With V trimmed by 4 bases and J by 3 bases, 6 bases remained unmatched. CDR3 in amino acids: CASSAPGGDYGYTF. CDR3 coding DNA: TGCGCCAGCAGCGCCCCAGGGGGGGACTATGGCTACACCTTC.

The J gene is TRBJ2-7, the V gene TRBV28; TRBD1 matches 7 bases. CDR3 length: 13 amino acids. Germline loops: CDR1 MDHEN, CDR2 SYDVKM. The CDR3 sequence: CDPEGDRDYEQYF. CDR3 coding DNA: TGTGATCCTGAAGGGGACAGAGATTACGAGCAGTACTTC.

In DNA, the CDR3 is TGTGCCTGGAGTGGACAGGGGCACATTAGCAATCAGCCCCAGCATTTT. It translates to CAWSGQGHISNQPQHF. The chain links TRBV30 to TRBJ1-5, with TRBD1 identical over 8 bases. V shed 1 base, J shed 0 bases, and the junction held 5 bases outside the gene matches. Germline V CDR1 and CDR2: GTSNPN, SVGIG (reference sequence). This CDR3 comprises 16 residues.

The V call is TRBV11-1, the J call TRBJ1-3; D gene ambiguous. CDR1 SGHAT and CDR2 FQDESV come from the germline V gene (reference sequence). V was shortened by 5 bases and J by 7 bases, with 12 bases between the two germline ends. CDR3 size: 13 residues. CDR3 DNA sequence: TGTGCCAGCAGCGCTTCCGTCACCAACACCATATATTTT. Its protein product is CASSASVTNTIYF.

By share, this clone counts as medium-sized. The V gene is TRBV7-9, the J gene TRBJ2-2, with unresolved D. The CDR3 contains 15 residues. Trimming pared 1 base from V and 6 bases from J, leaving 12 bases between. The germline gives CDR1 SEHNR, CDR2 FQNEAQ (reference sequence). The CDR3 nucleotides read TGTGCCAGCAGCTTAGGTCCCTTTATAGCCGGGGAGCTGTTTTTT. Protein: CASSLGPFIAGELFF.

Concerning this clone: One end of the junction does not line up with germline, which may come from a read error. J is TRBJ1-1 and V is TRBV28; D possibly corresponds to TRBD1 (5 bases). This CDR3 has 16 amino acids. Germline CDR1 MDHEN, CDR2 SYDVKM. CDR3 region: CASSLPGQGGNTEASF. CDR3 DNA sequence: TGTGCCAGCAGTTTACCCGGGCAGGGAGGAAACACTGAAGCTTCCTTT.

Details on this clone: The junction departs from germline at one end; a sequencing error may be responsible. V usage is TRBV5-1 and J usage is TRBJ1-2; the D is unclear. The CDR3 spans 13 residues. In germline, CDR1 is SGHRS, CDR2 YFSETQ. CDR3 in amino acids: CASSLMPGLGYTF. DNA of the CDR3: TGTGCCAGCAGCTTGATGCCGGGCCTTGGCTACACCTTC.

This chain links TRBV6-5 with TRBJ1-6; no clear D gene. The CDR3 spans 12 residues. Germline CDR1 reads MNHEY; CDR2 reads SVGAGI. Trimming pared 2 bases from V and 11 bases from J, leaving 7 bases between. The CDR3 region has the DNA TGTGCCAGCAGTTACGGCCGGACACCCCTCCACTTT. Translation gives CASSYGRTPLHF.

This clone was seen more than once but under ten times. The V and J genes are TRBV4-1 and TRBJ1-2; D not certain. V was cut by 4 bases and J by 0 bases, with 18 bases left in between. The CDR3 totals 17 residues. Looked up from germline, CDR1 is MGHRA and CDR2 is YSYEKL. CDR3 DNA: TGCGCCAGCAGCCCGAATGCCCGAATTACGGCTAACTATGGCTACACCTTC. Protein product: CASSPNARITANYGYTF.

The V gene is TRBV4-2, the J gene TRBJ1-6; D call uncertain. The V gene's germline CDR1 is LGHNA and CDR2 YNFKEQ. This CDR3 contains 12 residues. The V end lost 4 bases, the J end lost 5 bases, and 3 bases lay between the germline ends. CDR3 nucleotide sequence: TGTGCCAGCAGCCTTCATAATTCACCCCTCCACTTT. The encoded protein is CASSLHNSPLHF.

This clone showed up just once. The chain couples TRBV7-6 to TRBJ2-7, with D maybe TRBD2 (5 bases). Trimming cost V 1 base and J 0 bases, with 7 bases left between them. CDR3 length: 14 amino acids. The germline V gene has CDR1 SGHVS and CDR2 FNYEAQ. The CDR3 nucleotides read TGTGCCAGCAGCTTAGTTCGGGGCTCCTACGAGCAGTACTTC. It encodes CASSLVRGSYEQYF.

The chain links TRBV5-1 to TRBJ2-1; TRBD2 matches 11 bases. CDR3 length equals 17 residues. CDR1 and CDR2 (germline): SGHRS, YFSETQ. V lost 5 bases and J lost 8; bases outside the gene matches: 15. The CDR3 region has the DNA TGCGCCAGCAGTCCCGTACTTAGCGGGGGGGGCTGGGATGAGCAGTTCTTC. Protein sequence: CASSPVLSGGGWDEQFF.

This clone was seen only a few times. V gene TRBV6-5 combines with J gene TRBJ2-5, with D unresolved. Germline V CDR1 and CDR2: MNHEY, SVGAGI. This CDR3 is 10 amino acids long. Trimming pared 5 bases from V and 3 bases from J, leaving 1 base between. The CDR3 loop reads CASSEETQYF. The CDR3 DNA reads as TGTGCCAGCAGTGAAGAGACCCAGTACTTC.

V and J are TRBV18 and TRBJ2-1; 9 bases fit TRBD2. V lost 0 bases and J lost 10; bases outside the gene matches: 16. There are 18 residues in the CDR3. Germline assignment: CDR1 KGHSH and CDR2 LQKENI. The CDR3 DNA reads TGTGCCAGCTCACCACCGGGGTTTGCTAGCGGGGATTTCAGGGAGCAGTTCTTC. The encoded protein is CASSPPGFASGDFREQFF.

This clone was counted between two and nine times. The J gene is TRBJ2-5, the V gene TRBV18, with D unclear. The CDR3 contains 11 residues. V was cut by 3 bases and J by 4 bases, with 3 bases left in between. Germline loops: CDR1 KGHSH, CDR2 LQKENI. The CDR3 protein is CASSPLETQYF. As DNA, the CDR3 is TGTGCCAGCTCACCGCTAGAGACCCAGTACTTC.

This clone is large (0.1 to 1%). The chain links TRBV7-9 to TRBJ1-1; the match to TRBD1 covers 7 bases. Germline assignment: CDR1 SEHNR and CDR2 FQNEAQ (reference sequence). The CDR3 runs 14 residues. The V and J ends lost 5 bases and 4 bases, in that order; junction bases with no gene match: 7. As DNA, the CDR3 is TGTGCCAGCAGCGTGGGACAGTCAAGCACTGAAGCTTTCTTT. This codes for CASSVGQSSTEAFF.

The chain employs TRBV5-4 and TRBJ1-3, with 8 positions matching TRBD1. In germline, CDR1 is SGHNT, CDR2 YYREEE (reference sequence). This CDR3 has 14 amino acids. The J segment lost 4 bases and the V segment lost 4 bases, leaving 4 bases of the junction unmatched. The CDR3 here is CASSRTGSGNTIYF. In nucleotides, the CDR3 is TGTGCCAGCAGCCGGACAGGGTCCGGAAACACCATATATTTT.

The rearrangement joins TRBV27 to TRBJ1-1, with a weak D call TRBD1 (6 bases). This CDR3 has 15 residues. With 1 base removed from V and 3 bases from J, the gap between germline ends came to 12 bases. CDR1 and CDR2 from the germline V gene are MNHEY and SMNVEV (reference sequence). CDR3 protein: CASSLWGAGDTEAFF. The CDR3, as DNA: TGTGCCAGCAGTTTATGGGGGGCTGGGGACACTGAAGCTTTCTTT.

This clone appeared a few times. V usage is TRBV5-1 and J usage is TRBJ1-1; no definite D call. This CDR3 spans 13 amino acids. V lost 1 base and J 1 base, leaving 5 bases between the germline ends. Germline values: CDR1 SGHRS, CDR2 YFSETQ. This CDR3 reads CASSLSWNTEAFF. The CDR3 DNA is TGCGCCAGCAGCTTGTCCTGGAACACTGAAGCTTTCTTT.

The chain combines TRBV28 with TRBJ2-3, with D possibly TRBD2 on 5 matching bases. Trimming took 3 bases from V and 0 from J, leaving 7 bases between them. Germline V CDR1 and CDR2: MDHEN, SYDVKM. The CDR3 contains 14 residues. This chain's CDR3 is CASSLGGSTDTQYF. In DNA form, the CDR3 reads TGTGCCAGCAGTTTGGGCGGGAGCACAGATACGCAGTATTTT.

The gene calls are TRBV5-1 and TRBJ1-1; 7 positions match TRBD1. CDR1 and CDR2 (germline): SGHRS, YFSETQ. The junction had 2 bases not matched to a gene; V was cut back by 0 bases and J by 0 bases. The CDR3 is made up of 15 amino acids. The CDR3 nucleotides are TGCGCCAGCAGCTTGGTTACAGGGGTGAACACTGAAGCTTTCTTT. Residues: CASSLVTGVNTEAFF.

The chain has TRBV30 and TRBJ1-6; D is ambiguous. The V end was cut by 0 bases, the J end by 7 bases, with 1 base between. This CDR3 is 11 amino acids long. Germline CDR1 is GTSNPN and CDR2 is SVGIG (reference sequence). CDR3 nucleotides: TGTGCCTGGAGTGTAAATTCACCCCTCCACTTT. Protein: CAWSVNSPLHF.

The J gene is TRBJ2-1, the V gene TRBV6-5; maybe TRBD1 (5 bases). From germline, CDR1 is MNHEY and CDR2 SVGAGI. The CDR3 is made up of 13 amino acids. The V and J ends lost 2 bases and 7 bases respectively, with 9 bases between them. CDR3 DNA: TGTGCCAGCAGTTACGGACACTGGAATGAGCAGTTCTTC. As protein: CASSYGHWNEQFF.